These 29 T cell receptor beta chains came from one sample sequenced in a study of blood T cell repertoires in COVID-19. Some clones are missing from TCRdb's copy, which holds only in-frame ones; the method was immunoSEQ multiplex PCR. The data contain approximately 220,000 clones, 90% of them seen just once; the ten biggest clones take up around 16%. The sequencing input was PBMCs or T cells enriched from blood (not recorded which). The receptors stem from a man aged 25-45 years who had been exposed to COVID-19.

This chain connects TRBV6-5 to TRBJ1-6; D is undetermined. V lost 2 bases and J lost 2, with 7 bases in between. The CDR3 runs 15 residues. Germline lookup yields CDR1 MNHEY and CDR2 SVGAGI. The CDR3 reads CASSYREPYNSPLHF. The DNA for the CDR3 is TGTGCCAGCAGTTACAGGGAGCCCTATAATTCACCCCTCCACTTT.

The chain employs TRBV10-1 and TRBJ1-6, with D possibly being TRBD1 (5 bases). Germline CDR1 and CDR2: WNHNN and SYGVQD (reference sequence). The CDR3 runs 16 residues. The V gene lost 5 bases and the J gene lost 8 bases, with 19 bases spanning the gap. The CDR3 region is CASSTPGGPKDSPLHF. CDR3 nucleotide sequence: TGCGCCAGCAGTACACCCGGGGGTCCAAAGGATTCACCCCTCCACTTT.

A note on this clone: This CDR3 is also generated by other DNA sequences in the sample. The V call is TRBV12-3 or TRBV12-4, the J call TRBJ2-7; D gene unclear. There are 11 residues in the CDR3. V was clipped by 4 bases and J by 3 bases, with 4 bases between them. The CDR3 loop is CASSSVYEQYF. The CDR3 DNA reads as TGTGCCAGCAGTTCTGTCTACGAGCAGTACTTC.

This chain uses TRBV2 with TRBJ2-1; perhaps TRBD2 as D (6 bases). The germline gives CDR1 SNHLY, CDR2 FYNNEI. The CDR3 consists of 17 residues. The V and J ends lost 7 bases and 8 bases respectively, with 27 bases between them. The CDR3 spells CASISPGRQPPDDEQFF. The CDR3 DNA reads TGTGCCAGCATTAGCCCTGGGAGGCAGCCTCCCGACGATGAGCAGTTCTTC. Based on the CDR3 plus reference TRBV2 and TRBJ2-1, the full variable domain is EPEVTQTPSHQVTQMGQEVILRCVPISNHLYFYWYRQILGQKVEFLVSFYNNEISEKSEIFDDQFSVERPDGSNFTLKIRSTKLEDSAMYFCASISPGRQPPDDEQFFGPGTRLTVL.

CDR3: CASSPFVGSHYEQYF. CDR3 sequence (DNA): TGTGCCAGCAGCCCCTTTGTCGGGAGCCACTACGAGCAGTACTTC. The J gene is TRBJ2-7, the V gene TRBV11-2, with D perhaps matching TRBD2 (6 bases). The V gene's germline CDR1 is SGHAT and CDR2 FQNNGV. The CDR3 runs 15 residues. V was cut by 5 bases and J by 3 bases, with 17 bases left in between.

The J gene is TRBJ1-4, the V gene TRBV19, with TRBD1 identical over 9 bases. Trimming took 6 bases from V and 5 from J; bases not matched to a gene: 4. The CDR3 runs 14 residues. Germline V gene sequence: CDR1 LNHDA, CDR2 SQIVND (reference sequence). The CDR3 region has the DNA TGTGCCAGTAGACTCGACAGGGGGAATGAAAAACTGTTTTTT. As protein: CASRLDRGNEKLFF. The complete variable domain, with remaining parts taken from reference TRBV19 and TRBJ1-4, reads DGGITQSPKYLFRKEGQNVTLSCEQNLNHDAMYWYRQDPGQGLRLIYYSQIVNDFQKGDIAEGYSVSREKKESFPLTVTSAQKNPTAFYLCASRLDRGNEKLFFGSGTQLSVL.

This clone was counted a single time. The chain joins TRBV6-1 to TRBJ1-6, with D perhaps matching TRBD1 (5 bases). Trimming shortened V by 3 bases and J by 2 bases, and 8 bases separated the two germline ends. The CDR3 is made up of 15 amino acids. CDR1 is MNHNS, CDR2 SASEGT, per germline. CDR3: CASSDRGAYNSPLHF. CDR3 DNA: TGTGCCAGCAGTGATCGGGGGGCCTATAATTCACCCCTCCACTTT.

This chain connects TRBV4-2 to TRBJ2-7; a possible D gene is TRBD2 (5 bases). With 4 bases removed from V and 3 bases from J, the gap between germline ends came to 13 bases. CDR3 length: 14 amino acids. Germline V gives CDR1 LGHNA, CDR2 YNFKEQ. The CDR3 is CASSPLAEGYEQYF. The DNA for the CDR3 is TGTGCCAGCAGCCCCCTAGCAGAGGGCTACGAGCAGTACTTC.

The V call is TRBV5-4, the J call TRBJ1-2, with D possibly TRBD1 on 5 matching bases. Germline V CDR1 and CDR2: SGHNT, YYREEE (reference sequence). The CDR3 contains 14 residues. The V and J ends lost 4 bases and 4 bases respectively, with 14 bases between them. CDR3: CASSPTDSFYGYTF. As DNA, the CDR3 is TGTGCCAGCAGCCCAACCGACAGCTTCTATGGCTACACCTTC.

The genes are TRBV2 and TRBJ2-1, with D possibly TRBD1 on 6 matching bases. The CDR3 runs to 17 residues. Germline V gene lookup returns CDR1 SNHLY and CDR2 FYNNEI. Trimming removed 6 bases from V and 7 bases from J, with 25 bases in between. The CDR3 DNA is TGTGCCAGCAGATTCCAGGGGAGCCCGCTAGCTTGGAATGAGCAGTTCTTC. Protein: CASRFQGSPLAWNEQFF.

The chain recombines TRBV12-3 or TRBV12-4 with TRBJ1-5; D may be TRBD1 (6 bases). The V gene lost 4 bases and the J gene lost 7 bases, with 8 bases spanning the gap. CDR3 length equals 12 residues. The CDR3 reads CASSSRGQPQHF. The CDR3 DNA sequence: TGTGCCAGCAGTTCGAGGGGGCAGCCCCAGCATTTT.

This clone was seen just once. The CDR3 region is CASSIEQGLFTEAFF. CDR3 coding DNA: TGTGCCAGCAGCATTGAACAGGGGTTGTTCACTGAAGCTTTCTTT. V gene TRBV5-5 combines with J gene TRBJ1-1; TRBD1 aligns across 7 bases. Per the germline V gene, CDR1 is SGHKS and CDR2 is YYEKEE (reference sequence). This CDR3 region has 15 residues. Trimming cost V 4 bases and J 4 bases; bases outside gene matches: 10. The full variable domain, rest sourced from reference TRBV5-5 and TRBJ1-1, is DAGVTQSPTHLIKTRGQQVTLRCSPISGHKSVSWYQQVLGQGPQFIFQYYEKEERGRGNFPDRFSARQFPNYSSELNVNALLLGDSALYLCASSIEQGLFTEAFFGQGTRLTVV.

V usage is TRBV6-4 and J usage is TRBJ2-3; TRBD2 agrees at 11 bases. The CDR3 spans 16 residues. V gave up 0 bases and J gave up 3 bases; unmatched junction bases: 2. CDR1 is MRHNA, CDR2 SNTAGT, per germline. CDR3: CASSDSTSGDTDTQYF. CDR3 DNA: TGTGCCAGCAGTGACTCGACTAGCGGGGATACAGATACGCAGTATTTT.

This chain joins TRBV25-1 and TRBJ1-1, with TRBD1 as a possible D gene (6 bases). Trimming took 0 bases from V and 4 from J, leaving 12 bases between them. This CDR3 spans 15 amino acids. Per the germline V gene, CDR1 is MGHDK and CDR2 is SYGVNS. Here the CDR3 DNA reads TGTGCCAGCAGTGAATATGGTCAGGGGAGCACTGAAGCTTTCTTT. Its translation: CASSEYGQGSTEAFF.

The rearrangement links TRBV3-1 (or the pseudogene TRBV3-2) to TRBJ1-2; D unclear. CDR1 is LGHDT, CDR2 YNNKEL, per germline (reference sequence). Trimming removed 3 bases from V and 7 bases from J, with 21 bases in between. The CDR3 extends over 16 amino acids. The CDR3 DNA reads TGTGCCAGCAGCCATCGACCCCTGGGCTCCGGGGTTGGCTACACCTTC. This codes for CASSHRPLGSGVGYTF.

In regard to this clone: Other DNA sequences in the same sample also yield this CDR3. The V and J genes are TRBV5-1 and TRBJ2-3; 12 bases fit TRBD2. The germline CDR1 and CDR2 sequences are SGHRS and YFSETQ. This CDR3 has 15 amino acids. Losses at the gene ends were 4 bases for V and 4 bases for J; bases not matched to a gene: 4. CDR3 sequence: CASSPGTSGPDTQYF. The CDR3 bases are TGCGCCAGCAGCCCGGGGACTAGCGGGCCAGATACGCAGTATTTT.

The genes are TRBV7-9 and TRBJ2-3; the D is unclear. The CDR3 extends over 14 amino acids. Germline values: CDR1 SEHNR, CDR2 FQNEAQ (reference sequence). V was pared by 5 bases and J by 6 bases, with 15 bases between. In nucleotides, the CDR3 is TGTGCCAGCAGCGTCCCTCGAGGAGAGGATACGCAGTATTTT. Protein: CASSVPRGEDTQYF.

The chain is built from TRBV11-2 and TRBJ1-1; D remains unclear. Germline values: CDR1 SGHAT, CDR2 FQNNGV. This CDR3 has 16 amino acids. Between the trimmed V and J ends, which lost 2 bases and 3 bases, there was a span of 16 bases. The CDR3 sequence: CASSLWAPSADTEAFF. CDR3 nucleotides: TGTGCCAGCAGCTTATGGGCACCCTCAGCCGACACTGAAGCTTTCTTT.

The rearrangement links TRBV19 to TRBJ1-4; 8 bases map to TRBD1. The CDR3 covers 15 residues. The V segment lost 7 bases and the J segment 3 bases; nucleotides outside the gene matches: 7. Germline assignment: CDR1 LNHDA and CDR2 SQIVND (reference sequence). The CDR3 reads CASTHSGQANEKLFF. For the CDR3, the DNA is TGTGCCAGTACCCACTCGGGACAGGCTAATGAAAAACTGTTTTTT.

The chain recombines TRBV15 with TRBJ2-7, with 9 bases aligning to TRBD1. Germline assignment: CDR1 LNHNV and CDR2 YYDKDF (reference sequence). With V trimmed by 4 bases and J by 7 bases, 20 bases remained unmatched. The CDR3 has 18 amino acids. CDR3 bases: TGTGCCACCAGCATCAAACCCCCCTCCCGGGACAGGGTATATGAGCAGTACTTC. Residues: CATSIKPPSRDRVYEQYF.

The DNA of the CDR3 is TGTGCCAGCAACAGGTTACCTCAGTACTTC. Translating it yields CASNRLPQYF. The chain employs TRBV27 and TRBJ2-7; D perhaps matches TRBD1 (5 bases). V was pared by 7 bases and J by 10 bases, with 11 bases between. CDR1 is MNHEY and CDR2 is SMNVEV in the germline V gene (reference sequence). CDR3 length: 10 amino acids.

This chain uses TRBV28 with TRBJ2-6, with 8 nucleotides matching TRBD2. Germline CDR1 reads MDHEN; CDR2 reads SYDVKM. Trimming cost V 3 bases and J 0 bases; bases outside gene matches: 4. This CDR3 spans 17 amino acids. The CDR3 region is CASSFTSGTSGANVLTF. In DNA, the CDR3 is TGTGCCAGCAGTTTCACTAGCGGCACCTCTGGGGCCAACGTCCTGACTTTC. Looking up the rest from reference TRBV28 and TRBJ2-6 gives the full variable domain: DVKVTQSSRYLVKRTGEKVFLECVQDMDHENMFWYRQDPGLGLRLIYFSYDVKMKEKGDIPEGYSVSREKKERFSLILESASTNQTSMYLCASSFTSGTSGANVLTFGAGSRLTVL.

This chain connects TRBV10-3 to TRBJ2-1; 11 bases align to TRBD2. CDR1 and CDR2 (germline): ENHRY, SYGVKD. The V and J ends lost 2 bases and 0 bases, in that order; junction bases with no gene match: 6. There are 18 residues in the CDR3. The CDR3 spells CAISEGLAGKSSYNEQFF. The CDR3 DNA reads TGTGCCATCAGTGAGGGACTAGCGGGTAAGAGCTCCTACAATGAGCAGTTCTTC.

V is TRBV5-4 and J is TRBJ2-7; D might be TRBD1 (6 bases). The V and J ends lost 4 bases and 1 base respectively, with 18 bases between them. This CDR3 contains 16 residues. The germline CDR1 and CDR2 sequences are SGHNT and YYREEE (reference sequence). The CDR3 coding sequence is TGTGCCAGCAGCGAAAGAATCGGGACACCGTCCTACGAGCAGTACTTC. Translated, it gives CASSERIGTPSYEQYF.

The rearrangement uses TRBV3-1 (or the pseudogene TRBV3-2) and TRBJ2-5; 7 nucleotides line up with TRBD2. J was trimmed by 0 bases and V by 1 base; bases with no gene match: 2. The CDR3 length is 15 residues. CDR1 and CDR2 (germline): LGHDT, YNNKEL (reference sequence). CDR3 region: CASSQGSGYQETQYF. The CDR3 DNA is TGTGCCAGCAGCCAAGGTAGCGGGTACCAAGAGACCCAGTACTTC.

The V and J genes are TRBV3-1 (or the pseudogene TRBV3-2) and TRBJ2-7; D unresolved. In germline, CDR1 is LGHDT, CDR2 YNNKEL (reference sequence). V dropped 1 base and J dropped 6 bases, with 7 bases sitting between them. The CDR3 runs to 12 residues. For the CDR3, the DNA is TGTGCCAGCAGCCAAGCGCGAGTCGAGCAGTACTTC. Translated: CASSQARVEQYF.

J is TRBJ1-4 and V is TRBV19; D gene ambiguous. Deletions cut 3 bases from V and 8 bases from J, with 13 bases between. The germline V gene encodes CDR1 LNHDA and CDR2 SQIVND (reference sequence). CDR3 length equals 14 residues. Written as DNA, the CDR3 is TGTGCCAGTAGTATGGCGACGGGGAGGGAAAAACTGTTTTTT. Amino acids: CASSMATGREKLFF.

The chain combines TRBV4-2 with TRBJ1-1; 7 nucleotides match TRBD1. The CDR3 consists of 14 residues. Germline CDR1 and CDR2: LGHNA and YNFKEQ. Unmatched junction bases numbered 7, after V lost 2 bases and J lost 7 bases. Here the CDR3 reads CASSQTGTEYEAFF. Written as DNA, the CDR3 is TGTGCCAGCAGCCAAACGGGGACAGAATATGAAGCTTTCTTT.

The chain carries TRBV7-6 and TRBJ2-5, with 11 bases matching TRBD2. This CDR3 region has 16 residues. The V gene end was trimmed by 4 bases and the J gene end by 1 base; junction bases not matched to a gene: 5. Germline assignment: CDR1 SGHVS and CDR2 FNYEAQ. CDR3 sequence reads: CASSSPTSGGQETQYF. The CDR3, as DNA: TGTGCCAGCAGCTCCCCCACTAGCGGGGGCCAAGAGACCCAGTACTTC.